Listed below are T cell receptor beta chains from one sample, sequenced in a study of identical twins. TCRdb reprocessed the 5' RACE reads via MiXCR and lists one record per CDR3 protein. Among 690,000 or so distinct CDR3 sequences listed, 8.5% to 9.5% were seen once. Separately, the same data were catalogued under a study of yellow fever vaccine responses in identical twins.

Sequenced material: PBMCs. The source is a woman between 18 and 30 years old in good health. CDR3s include the opening cysteine and the closing phenylalanine or tryptophan. The D gene is left open where the match is weak. Size is omitted from some rows. Given values are once, few, many or a class for expanded clones.

D | size | J | V | CDR3 | DNA
TRBD1 | many | TRBJ2-1 | TRBV7-9 | CASSVSSGQGYNEQFF | TGTGCCAGCAGCGTTTCTTCGGGACAGGGGTACAATGAGCAGTTCTTC
TRBD1 | many | TRBJ2-5 | TRBV6-5 | CASSYSHRDSIQETQYF | TGTGCCAGCAGTTACTCGCATCGGGACAGCATCCAAGAGACCCAGTACTTC
. | . | TRBJ2-1 | TRBV11-2 | CASSRPGDRDDKYNEQFF | TGTGCCAGCAGCCGTCCGGGGGACCGGGACGATAAATACAATGAGCAGTTCTTC
. | many | TRBJ1-6 | TRBV20-1 | CSAPVGRNNSPLHF | TGCAGTGCCCCCGTAGGACGCAATAATTCACCCCTCCACTTT
TRBD1 | few | TRBJ2-7 | TRBV5-1 | CASSITGGTYEQYF | TGCGCCAGCAGCATAACAGGGGGAACCTACGAGCAGTACTTC
. | . | TRBJ2-5 | TRBV24-1 | CATSDFQDLETQYF | TGTGCCACCAGTGATTTTCAGGATCTAGAGACCCAGTACTTC
. | . | TRBJ2-3 | TRBV20-1 | CSARPTYSTDTQYF | TGCAGTGCTAGACCCACCTATAGCACAGATACGCAGTATTTT
TRBD2 | . | TRBJ2-3 | TRBV15 | CATSRDRAGGPETDTQYF | TGTGCCACCAGCAGAGATCGGGCGGGAGGGCCGGAGACAGATACGCAGTATTTT
. | many | TRBJ2-2 | TRBV14 | CASSELRNTGELFF | TGTGCCAGCAGCGAACTCAGGAACACCGGGGAGCTGTTTTTT
. | . | TRBJ2-1 | TRBV5-1 | CASSLVVHLDEQFF | TGCGCCAGCAGCTTGGTAGTACATCTGGATGAGCAGTTCTTC
TRBD1 | many | TRBJ1-5 | TRBV5-1 | CASSEGAGQPQHF | TGCGCCAGCAGCGAGGGGGCGGGTCAGCCCCAGCATTTT
. | many | TRBJ2-7 | TRBV5-1 | CASSFSGDEQYF | TGCGCCAGCAGCTTTTCCGGGGACGAGCAGTACTTC
. | . | TRBJ2-7 | TRBV5-1 | CASSLSSFKYEQYF | TGCGCCAGCAGCTTGTCGAGTTTCAAGTACGAGCAGTACTTC
TRBD1 | many | TRBJ2-1 | TRBV4-1 | CASSQLRTGANNEQFF | TGCGCCAGCAGCCAATTAAGGACAGGGGCTAACAATGAGCAGTTCTTC
. | . | TRBJ2-3 | TRBV27 | CASSLRFSTDTQYF | TGTGCCAGCAGTTTACGGTTTAGCACAGATACGCAGTATTTT
. | many | TRBJ2-7 | TRBV3-1 | CASSQVAVQMNEQYF | TGTGCCAGCAGCCAAGTAGCGGTGCAGATGAACGAGCAGTACTTC
. | few | TRBJ2-3 | TRBV2 | CAVPGGLTDTQYF | TGTGCCGTTCCCGGGGGGCTGACAGATACGCAGTATTTT
TRBD2 | few | TRBJ2-1 | TRBV20-1 | CSARPRNRDYLYNEQFF | TGCAGTGCTAGACCGAGGAACCGGGACTACCTTTACAATGAGCAGTTCTTC
TRBD2 | few | TRBJ2-3 | TRBV5-5 | CASSDPTSSMADTQYF | TGTGCCAGCAGCGATCCGACTAGCTCGATGGCAGATACGCAGTATTTT
. | . | TRBJ2-7 | TRBV10-3 | CAIGGNEAPAYEQYF | TGTGCCATCGGAGGAAACGAGGCCCCGGCCTACGAGCAGTACTTC
TRBD2 | . | TRBJ2-1 | TRBV3-1 | CASSQGLAGGNNEQFF | TGTGCCAGCAGCCAAGGGCTAGCGGGAGGGAACAATGAGCAGTTCTTC
. | few | TRBJ2-5 | TRBV7-2 | CASSLSRAPGETQYF | TGTGCCAGCAGCTTATCCCGGGCCCCCGGGGAGACCCAGTACTTC